This is a list of T cell receptor beta chains from one sample in a study of early T cells in non-severe SARS-CoV-2 infection. Via MiXCR, TCRdb re-called the 5' RACE reads, giving one row per CDR3 protein. The table lists more than 50,000 distinct CDR3 sequences, around 13% of them singletons. Material for sequencing was whole blood. Source of these receptors: an adult who was a healthcare worker with PCR-confirmed SARS-CoV-2 infection or an uninfected control (not recorded which). CDR3s include the opening cysteine and the closing phenylalanine or tryptophan. A D gene is named only where the DNA matches it firmly. Clone size is shown for a subset of rows, as once, few, many or a class of expanded clone.

j_gene: TRBJ1-4
d_gene: TRBD1
abundance: many
v_gene: TRBV18
CDR3aa: CASSRGTENEKLFF
CDR3nt: TGTGCCAGCTCACGAGGGACAGAAAATGAAAAACTGTTTTTT

j_gene: TRBJ2-2
d_gene: .
abundance: .
v_gene: TRBV20-1
CDR3aa: CSARDPRRTGELFF
CDR3nt: TGCAGTGCTAGGGACCCACGTCGCACCGGGGAGCTGTTTTTT

j_gene: TRBJ2-5
d_gene: .
abundance: many
v_gene: TRBV7-9
CDR3aa: CASSLGSGYITSPQETQYF
CDR3nt: TGTGCCAGCAGCTTAGGTTCGGGGTACATTACGTCCCCACAAGAGACCCAGTACTTC

j_gene: TRBJ2-1
d_gene: .
abundance: few
v_gene: TRBV20-1
CDR3aa: CSARDGQSYNEQFF
CDR3nt: TGCAGTGCTAGAGATGGACAGTCCTACAATGAGCAGTTCTTC

j_gene: TRBJ2-7
d_gene: .
abundance: few
v_gene: TRBV5-1
CDR3aa: CASSQRGLYEQYF
CDR3nt: TGCGCCAGCAGCCAGCGCGGCCTCTACGAGCAGTACTTC

j_gene: TRBJ2-2
d_gene: .
abundance: .
v_gene: TRBV11-2
CDR3aa: CASSLEQGRELFF
CDR3nt: TGTGCCAGCAGCCTCGAACAGGGCAGGGAGCTGTTTTTT

j_gene: TRBJ1-1
d_gene: .
abundance: many
v_gene: TRBV12-3/TRBV12-4
CDR3aa: CASSPTRGGNTEAFF
CDR3nt: TGTGCCAGCAGCCCAACCAGGGGAGGGAACACTGAAGCTTTCTTT

j_gene: TRBJ2-1
d_gene: TRBD2
abundance: many
v_gene: TRBV5-4
CDR3aa: CASSSGGALYNEQFF
CDR3nt: TGTGCCAGCAGCTCGGGGGGGGCTCTATACAATGAGCAGTTCTTC

j_gene: TRBJ2-1
d_gene: TRBD2
abundance: .
v_gene: TRBV7-2
CDR3aa: CASSPGLANSYNEQFF
CDR3nt: TGTGCCAGCAGCCCGGGACTAGCAAACTCCTACAATGAGCAGTTCTTC

j_gene: TRBJ2-7
d_gene: .
abundance: few
v_gene: TRBV25-1
CDR3aa: CASSGNLPYEQYF
CDR3nt: TGTGCCAGCAGTGGTAATCTCCCCTACGAGCAGTACTTC

j_gene: TRBJ2-1
d_gene: TRBD2
abundance: many
v_gene: TRBV2
CDR3aa: CASSRGLAGVNNEQFF
CDR3nt: TGTGCCAGCAGCCGGGGACTAGCGGGAGTAAACAATGAGCAGTTCTTC

j_gene: TRBJ2-3
d_gene: .
abundance: few
v_gene: TRBV12-3/TRBV12-4
CDR3aa: CASSSTFTDTQYF
CDR3nt: TGTGCCAGCAGTTCGACATTCACAGATACGCAGTATTTT

j_gene: TRBJ2-5
d_gene: .
abundance: many
v_gene: TRBV3-1
CDR3aa: CASSHDAALHVF
CDR3nt: TGTGCCAGCAGCCATGATGCAGCCCTGCACGTCTTC

j_gene: TRBJ1-5
d_gene: .
abundance: few
v_gene: TRBV6-2/TRBV6-3
CDR3aa: CASRATGVPLRPPQHF
CDR3nt: TGTGCCAGCAGAGCGACAGGTGTCCCTCTCAGGCCGCCCCAGCATTTT

j_gene: TRBJ2-3
d_gene: .
abundance: many
v_gene: TRBV10-3
CDR3aa: CAISEGGLYTDTQYF
CDR3nt: TGTGCCATCAGTGAGGGGGGGCTTTACACAGATACGCAGTATTTT

j_gene: TRBJ1-4
d_gene: .
abundance: few
v_gene: TRBV19
CDR3aa: CASSVGRYEKLFF
CDR3nt: TGTGCCAGCAGCGTAGGACGGTATGAAAAACTGTTTTTT

j_gene: TRBJ2-3
d_gene: TRBD2
abundance: medium-sized
v_gene: TRBV6-2/TRBV6-3
CDR3aa: CASSDGRASTDTQYF
CDR3nt: TGTGCCAGCAGTGACGGGAGGGCTAGCACAGATACGCAGTATTTT

j_gene: TRBJ1-1
d_gene: .
abundance: many
v_gene: TRBV18
CDR3aa: CASSPQDSGYTEAFF
CDR3nt: TGTGCCAGCTCACCGCAAGATTCAGGGTACACTGAAGCTTTCTTT

j_gene: TRBJ1-2
d_gene: TRBD1
abundance: .
v_gene: TRBV29-1
CDR3aa: CSVAGTALKDGYTF
CDR3nt: TGCAGCGTTGCAGGGACAGCTCTTAAGGATGGCTACACCTTC

j_gene: TRBJ2-5
d_gene: .
abundance: .
v_gene: TRBV29-1
CDR3aa: CSVDWQETQYF
CDR3nt: TGCAGCGTTGACTGGCAAGAGACCCAGTACTTC

j_gene: TRBJ2-7
d_gene: TRBD1
abundance: many
v_gene: TRBV2
CDR3aa: CASRDRVLGEQYF
CDR3nt: TGTGCCAGCAGGGACAGGGTCCTGGGCGAGCAGTACTTC

j_gene: TRBJ2-7
d_gene: TRBD2
abundance: few
v_gene: TRBV7-2
CDR3aa: CASSRLAGPYEQYF
CDR3nt: TGTGCCAGCAGCCGACTAGCGGGACCCTACGAGCAGTACTTC

j_gene: TRBJ2-2
d_gene: .
abundance: many
v_gene: TRBV30
CDR3aa: CAWSVGSWELFF
CDR3nt: TGTGCCTGGAGTGTAGGGTCCTGGGAGCTGTTTTTT

j_gene: TRBJ2-2
d_gene: TRBD1
abundance: few
v_gene: TRBV7-9
CDR3aa: CASSSRQGAGELFF
CDR3nt: TGTGCCAGCAGCTCCCGACAGGGGGCCGGGGAGCTGTTTTTT

j_gene: TRBJ2-7
d_gene: .
abundance: many
v_gene: TRBV29-1
CDR3aa: CSVVWGSYEQYF
CDR3nt: TGCAGCGTTGTTTGGGGGTCCTACGAGCAGTACTTC

j_gene: TRBJ2-5
d_gene: .
abundance: few
v_gene: TRBV7-9
CDR3aa: CASSLYRTGETQYF
CDR3nt: TGTGCCAGCAGCTTATACAGGACCGGAGAGACCCAGTACTTC

j_gene: TRBJ2-5
d_gene: .
abundance: few
v_gene: TRBV30
CDR3aa: CAWSVGYPETQYF
CDR3nt: TGTGCCTGGAGTGTGGGATACCCAGAGACCCAGTACTTC

j_gene: TRBJ1-4
d_gene: .
abundance: many
v_gene: TRBV28
CDR3aa: CASNWRTNEKLFF
CDR3nt: TGTGCCAGCAATTGGCGGACCAATGAAAAACTGTTTTTT

j_gene: TRBJ2-2
d_gene: .
abundance: many
v_gene: TRBV10-2
CDR3aa: CASSLGEFTGELFF
CDR3nt: TGCGCCAGCAGTCTCGGGGAATTCACCGGGGAGCTGTTTTTT

j_gene: TRBJ1-6
d_gene: .
abundance: many
v_gene: TRBV18
CDR3aa: CASSPSTSTSPLHF
CDR3nt: TGTGCCAGCTCACCATCAACCTCCACTTCACCCCTCCACTTT

j_gene: TRBJ2-1
d_gene: TRBD2
abundance: many
v_gene: TRBV29-1
CDR3aa: CSVESHGGENEQFF
CDR3nt: TGCAGCGTTGAAAGCCACGGGGGGGAGAATGAGCAGTTCTTC

j_gene: TRBJ1-2
d_gene: .
abundance: .
v_gene: TRBV28
CDR3aa: CASTLGGTYGYTF
CDR3nt: TGTGCCAGCACCCTTGGAGGAACCTATGGCTACACCTTC

j_gene: TRBJ1-5
d_gene: TRBD1
abundance: medium-sized
v_gene: TRBV6-6
CDR3aa: CASITGDRGSNQPQHF
CDR3nt: TGTGCCAGCATTACGGGGGACAGGGGGAGCAATCAGCCCCAGCATTTT

j_gene: TRBJ2-7
d_gene: .
abundance: few
v_gene: TRBV7-2
CDR3aa: CASSSQEGAAYEQYF
CDR3nt: TGTGCCAGCAGCTCCCAGGAGGGCGCGGCCTACGAGCAGTACTTC

j_gene: TRBJ1-1
d_gene: .
abundance: few
v_gene: TRBV4-3
CDR3aa: CASSQGPEAFF
CDR3nt: TGCGCCAGCAGCCAAGGTCCAGAAGCTTTCTTT

j_gene: TRBJ2-3
d_gene: .
abundance: .
v_gene: TRBV29-1
CDR3aa: CSVAGGGDTQYF
CDR3nt: TGCAGCGTTGCAGGGGGGGGAGATACGCAGTATTTT

j_gene: TRBJ1-5
d_gene: .
abundance: many
v_gene: TRBV20-1
CDR3aa: CSALQGNQPQHF
CDR3nt: TGCAGTGCTTTACAGGGAAATCAGCCCCAGCATTTT

j_gene: TRBJ1-1
d_gene: TRBD1
abundance: few
v_gene: TRBV11-2
CDR3aa: CASSWGQGNTEAFF
CDR3nt: TGTGCCAGCAGCTGGGGACAGGGGAACACTGAAGCTTTCTTT

j_gene: TRBJ2-3
d_gene: TRBD2
abundance: few
v_gene: TRBV4-1
CDR3aa: CASSQDRGGADTQYF
CDR3nt: TGCGCCAGCAGCCAAGATCGGGGGGGGGCAGATACGCAGTATTTT

j_gene: TRBJ2-5
d_gene: .
abundance: many
v_gene: TRBV7-2
CDR3aa: CASSPRYGGETQYF
CDR3nt: TGTGCCAGCAGCCCTCGCTACGGGGGAGAGACCCAGTACTTC

j_gene: TRBJ1-2
d_gene: .
abundance: few
v_gene: TRBV20-1
CDR3aa: CSARNGYTF
CDR3nt: TGCAGTGCTAGGAATGGCTACACCTTC

j_gene: TRBJ2-2
d_gene: TRBD1
abundance: many
v_gene: TRBV6-1
CDR3aa: CASSDRDRGTGELFF
CDR3nt: TGTGCCAGCAGTGACCGGGACAGGGGCACCGGGGAGCTGTTTTTT

j_gene: TRBJ2-5
d_gene: .
abundance: .
v_gene: TRBV6-6
CDR3aa: CASREGQETQYF
CDR3nt: TGTGCCAGCAGGGAAGGACAAGAGACCCAGTACTTC

j_gene: TRBJ2-3
d_gene: .
abundance: .
v_gene: TRBV7-8
CDR3aa: CASSLAQWRDTQYF
CDR3nt: TGTGCCAGCAGCTTAGCACAGTGGCGGGATACGCAGTATTTT

j_gene: TRBJ2-1
d_gene: TRBD2
abundance: .
v_gene: TRBV5-4
CDR3aa: CASSRESGTGNEQFF
CDR3nt: TGTGCCAGCTCCCGGGAGAGCGGGACGGGGAATGAGCAGTTCTTC

j_gene: TRBJ2-3
d_gene: .
abundance: .
v_gene: TRBV13
CDR3aa: CASSTSTDTQYF
CDR3nt: TGTGCCAGCTCGACTAGCACAGATACGCAGTATTTT

j_gene: TRBJ1-1
d_gene: .
abundance: .
v_gene: TRBV12-3/TRBV12-4
CDR3aa: CASSWTTDTEAFF
CDR3nt: TGTGCCAGCAGTTGGACAACTGACACTGAAGCTTTCTTT

j_gene: TRBJ2-2
d_gene: TRBD2
abundance: few
v_gene: TRBV7-2
CDR3aa: CASSSSLLAGNTGELFF
CDR3nt: TGTGCCAGCAGCTCGTCTTTACTAGCGGGGAACACCGGGGAGCTGTTTTTT

j_gene: TRBJ1-1
d_gene: .
abundance: .
v_gene: TRBV29-1
CDR3aa: CSVVPTVTEAFF
CDR3nt: TGCAGCGTTGTACCGACAGTAACTGAAGCTTTCTTT

j_gene: TRBJ1-1
d_gene: .
abundance: .
v_gene: TRBV6-4
CDR3aa: CASSDSRNTEAFF
CDR3nt: TGTGCCAGCAGTGACTCGCGGAACACTGAAGCTTTCTTT